The clone carrying this T cell receptor (beta chain) was recorded only once. What it recognizes is unknown. CDR3 size: 14 residues. Trimming took off 2 bases at V and 6 bases at J, with 11 bases between the two ends. CDR1 is SGHNT and CDR2 is YENEEA in the germline V gene. The sample originates from a study of T cell responses to AZD1222 COVID-19 vaccine. The table came from immunoSEQ multiplex PCR; TCRdb's copy has only in-frame clones and leaves some out. Among around 150,000 clones listed, about 91% were seen once. Study-level findings and limits: Increased Spike-specific TCR breadth and depth were observed after two AZD1222 doses.

The sample consisted of peripheral blood, taken on day 0 of MenACWY control vaccination. J is TRBJ2-1 and V is TRBV11-3, with TRBD2 as a possible D gene (5 bases). This clonotype originated in an adult in good health. The CDR3 DNA follows: TGTGCCAGCAGCTTAAATCCTAGCAGCAATGAGCAGTTCTTC. It encodes CASSLNPSSNEQFF.